These T cell receptor beta chains were read from a single sample in a study of regulatory T cells in long-lasting Graves disease. TCRdb passed the multiplex PCR reads through MiXCR, listing each CDR3 protein once. The table has over 200,000 distinct CDR3 sequences, about 16% seen once. This sample comprised peripheral blood mononuclear cells (PBMCs), obtained at new diagnosis, from a patient treated with antithyroid drugs. The receptors come from a female donor with Graves disease. CDR3s include the opening cysteine and the closing phenylalanine or tryptophan. The order of the fields is clone size, D gene, J gene, V gene, CDR3 DNA, CDR3 protein. D genes are given only for firm matches. Size is stated for part of the rows, as once, few or many counts, or as a class when the clone is expanded.

few,NA,TRBJ2-7,TRBV7-2,TGTGCCAGCAGCTTAGGTGGACAGTCCTACGAGCAGTACTTC,CASSLGGQSYEQYF
many,NA,TRBJ1-1,TRBV24-1,TGTGCCACCAGTGATTCCACTAGCACTGAAGCTTTCTTT,CATSDSTSTEAFF
many,NA,TRBJ1-1,TRBV11-3,TGTGCCAGCATCCTGGGACGGAACATGAACACTGAAGCTTTCTTT,CASILGRNMNTEAFF
many,TRBD2,TRBJ2-1,TRBV27,TGTGCCAGCAGTTTTAGCGGGAGCTCTTACAATGAGCAGTTCTTC,CASSFSGSSYNEQFF
many,TRBD1,TRBJ2-5,TRBV7-9,TGTGCCAGCTACTTACAGGGGGGCGAGACCCAGTACTTC,CASYLQGGETQYF
many,NA,TRBJ2-1,TRBV27,TGTGCCAGCAGTCTAAGGGGGGATGAGCAGTTCTTC,CASSLRGDEQFF
many,NA,TRBJ2-5,TRBV2,TGTGCCAGCAGCGCCGGGGCTCCACTGTACCAAGAGACCCAGTACTTC,CASSAGAPLYQETQYF
many,NA,TRBJ2-3,TRBV12-3/TRBV12-4,TGTGCCAGCAGTCTACCGGGACCCCTCACAGATACGCAGTATTTT,CASSLPGPLTDTQYF
many,TRBD1,TRBJ2-7,TRBV6-5,TGTGCCAGCAGTTACGGGACAGGGGTCGAGCAGTACTTC,CASSYGTGVEQYF
many,NA,TRBJ2-5,TRBV14,TGTGCCAGCAAAAGGGGGAACCAAGAGACCCAGTACTTC,CASKRGNQETQYF
many,NA,TRBJ2-7,TRBV12-3/TRBV12-4,TGTGCCAGCACCACCCTCGCGGCTCGGGAGCAGTACTTC,CASTTLAAREQYF
many,NA,TRBJ1-2,TRBV29-1,TGCAGCGTTTTTCCGACAGGAACAATCTATGGCTACACCTTC,CSVFPTGTIYGYTF
NA,NA,TRBJ1-2,TRBV19,TGTGCCAGTAGTGTATCCCCAGGGCAGGGCTACACCTTC,CASSVSPGQGYTF
NA,NA,TRBJ1-2,TRBV20-1,TGCAGTGCTAGAGATATGGGGGCCAGGGGTTACTATGGCTACACCTTC,CSARDMGARGYYGYTF
many,TRBD2,TRBJ2-1,TRBV7-2,TGTGCCAGCAGCTTAGTGTTCCTAGCGGGAGTTGGGCAGTTCTTC,CASSLVFLAGVGQFF
few,NA,TRBJ2-7,TRBV19,TGTGCCAGTGGAAGAGGGGGGAGCGGGCTAATCTCCTACGAGCAGTACTTC,CASGRGGSGLISYEQYF
many,TRBD1,TRBJ1-5,TRBV12-3/TRBV12-4,TGTGCCAGCAGCAAGGGACAGCTTAATAGCAATCAGCCCCAGCATTTT,CASSKGQLNSNQPQHF